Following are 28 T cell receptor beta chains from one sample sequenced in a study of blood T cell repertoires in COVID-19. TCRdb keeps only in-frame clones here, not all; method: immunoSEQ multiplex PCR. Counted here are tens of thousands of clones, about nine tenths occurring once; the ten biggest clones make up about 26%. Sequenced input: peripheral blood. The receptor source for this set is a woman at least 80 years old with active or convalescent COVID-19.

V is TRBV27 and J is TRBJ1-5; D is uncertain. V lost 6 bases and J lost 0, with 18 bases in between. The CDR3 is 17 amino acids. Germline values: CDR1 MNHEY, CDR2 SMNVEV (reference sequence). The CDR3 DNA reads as TGTGCCAGCAGGCCCGCCCCGGGGTTGGATAGCAATCAGCCCCAGCATTTT. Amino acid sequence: CASRPAPGLDSNQPQHF.

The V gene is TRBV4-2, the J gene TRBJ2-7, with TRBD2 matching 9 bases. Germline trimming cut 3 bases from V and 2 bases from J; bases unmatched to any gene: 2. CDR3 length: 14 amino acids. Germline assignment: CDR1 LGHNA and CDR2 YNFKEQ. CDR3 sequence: CASSQTSGPYEQYF. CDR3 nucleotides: TGTGCCAGCAGCCAGACTAGCGGCCCCTACGAGCAGTACTTC.

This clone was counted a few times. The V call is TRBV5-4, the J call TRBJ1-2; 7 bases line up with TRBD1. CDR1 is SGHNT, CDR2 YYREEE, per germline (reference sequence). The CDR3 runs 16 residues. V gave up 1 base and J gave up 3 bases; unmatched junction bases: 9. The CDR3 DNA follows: TGTGCCAGCAGCTTGAGTGGGCCAGGGGGGTACTATGGCTACACCTTC. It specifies CASSLSGPGGYYGYTF.

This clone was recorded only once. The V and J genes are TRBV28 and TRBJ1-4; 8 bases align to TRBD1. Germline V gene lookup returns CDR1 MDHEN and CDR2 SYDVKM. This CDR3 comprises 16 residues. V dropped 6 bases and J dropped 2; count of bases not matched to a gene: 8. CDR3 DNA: TGTGCCAGCAGGATCCAGGGGGCAGGGACTAATGAAAAACTGTTTTTT. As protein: CASRIQGAGTNEKLFF. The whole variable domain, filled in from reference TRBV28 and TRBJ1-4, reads DVKVTQSSRYLVKRTGEKVFLECVQDMDHENMFWYRQDPGLGLRLIYFSYDVKMKEKGDIPEGYSVSREKKERFSLILESASTNQTSMYLCASRIQGAGTNEKLFFGSGTQLSVL.

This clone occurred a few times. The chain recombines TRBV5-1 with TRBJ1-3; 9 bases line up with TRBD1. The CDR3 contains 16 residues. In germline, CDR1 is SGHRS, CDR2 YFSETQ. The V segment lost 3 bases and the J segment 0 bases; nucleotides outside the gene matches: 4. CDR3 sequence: CASSSATGGSGNTIYF. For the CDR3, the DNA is TGCGCCAGCAGCTCTGCGACAGGGGGCTCTGGAAACACCATATATTTT.

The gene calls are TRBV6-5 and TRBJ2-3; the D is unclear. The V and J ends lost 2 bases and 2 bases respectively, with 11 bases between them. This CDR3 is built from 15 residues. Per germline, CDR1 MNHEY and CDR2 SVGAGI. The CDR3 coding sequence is TGTGCCAGCAGTTACGGAACAGAGTTCACAGATACGCAGTATTTT. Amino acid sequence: CASSYGTEFTDTQYF.

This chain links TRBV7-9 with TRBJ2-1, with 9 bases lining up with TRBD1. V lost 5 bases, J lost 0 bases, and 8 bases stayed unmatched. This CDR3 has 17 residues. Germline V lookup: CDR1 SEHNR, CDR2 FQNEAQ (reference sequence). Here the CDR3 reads CASSLLTGGVSYNEQFF. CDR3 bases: TGTGCCAGCAGCCTACTAACAGGGGGCGTCTCCTACAATGAGCAGTTCTTC.

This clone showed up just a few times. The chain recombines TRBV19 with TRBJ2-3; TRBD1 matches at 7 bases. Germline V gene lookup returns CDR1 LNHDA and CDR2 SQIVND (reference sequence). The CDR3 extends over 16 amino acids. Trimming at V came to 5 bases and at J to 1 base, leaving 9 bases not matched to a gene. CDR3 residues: CASSPTPGTGTDTQYF. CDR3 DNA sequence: TGTGCCAGTAGTCCTACCCCCGGGACAGGCACAGATACGCAGTATTTT.

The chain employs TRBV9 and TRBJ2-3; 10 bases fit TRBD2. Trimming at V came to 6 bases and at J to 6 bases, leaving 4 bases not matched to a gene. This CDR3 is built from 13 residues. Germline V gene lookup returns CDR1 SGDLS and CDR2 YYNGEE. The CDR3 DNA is TGTGCCAGCAACAGCGGGGGGGCCGATACGCAGTATTTT. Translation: CASNSGGADTQYF.

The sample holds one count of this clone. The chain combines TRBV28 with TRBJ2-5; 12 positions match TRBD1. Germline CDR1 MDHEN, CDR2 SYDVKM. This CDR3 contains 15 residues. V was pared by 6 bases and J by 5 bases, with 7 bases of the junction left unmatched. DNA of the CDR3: TGTGCCAGCAGCCAAGGGGACAGGGGGCCGGAGACCCAGTACTTC. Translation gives CASSQGDRGPETQYF.

The CDR3: CASSLLGQGAYEQYF. As DNA, the CDR3 is TGTGCCAGCAGTTTATTGGGACAGGGGGCTTACGAGCAGTACTTC. The V gene is TRBV28, the J gene TRBJ2-7; 12 bases agree with TRBD1. The ends lost 1 base at V and 4 bases at J; junction bases unmatched: 2. Germline-derived CDR1 and CDR2 are MDHEN and SYDVKM. There are 15 residues in the CDR3.

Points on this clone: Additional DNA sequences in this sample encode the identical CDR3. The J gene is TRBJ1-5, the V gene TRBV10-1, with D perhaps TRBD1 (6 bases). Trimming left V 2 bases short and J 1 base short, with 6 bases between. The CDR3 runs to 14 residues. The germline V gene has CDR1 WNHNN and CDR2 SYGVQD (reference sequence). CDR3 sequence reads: CASSEGGSNQPQHF. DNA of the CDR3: TGCGCCAGCAGTGAGGGGGGCAGCAATCAGCCCCAGCATTTT.

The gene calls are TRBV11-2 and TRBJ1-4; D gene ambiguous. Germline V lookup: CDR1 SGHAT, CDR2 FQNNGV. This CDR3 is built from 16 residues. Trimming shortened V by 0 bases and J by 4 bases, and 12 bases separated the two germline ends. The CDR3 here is CASSLDLRQSNEKLFF. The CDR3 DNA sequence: TGTGCCAGCAGCTTAGATCTCAGGCAGAGTAATGAAAAACTGTTTTTT.

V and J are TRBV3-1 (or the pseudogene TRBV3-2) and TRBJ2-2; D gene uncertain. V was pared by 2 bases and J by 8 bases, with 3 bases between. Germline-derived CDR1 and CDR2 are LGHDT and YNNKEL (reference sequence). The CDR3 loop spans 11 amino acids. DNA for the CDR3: TGTGCCAGCAGCCAAACAGGGGAGCTGTTTTTT. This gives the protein CASSQTGELFF.

CDR3 loop: CSAPAGYEQFF. CDR3 DNA sequence: TGCAGTGCTCCAGCGGGCTATGAGCAGTTCTTC. The chain has TRBV20-1 and TRBJ2-1; D may be TRBD2 (6 bases). Germline V gene data show CDR1 as DFQATT and CDR2 as SNEGSKA (reference sequence). The CDR3 has 11 amino acids. The germline V and J ends were trimmed by 5 bases and 8 bases, with 10 bases remaining between them.

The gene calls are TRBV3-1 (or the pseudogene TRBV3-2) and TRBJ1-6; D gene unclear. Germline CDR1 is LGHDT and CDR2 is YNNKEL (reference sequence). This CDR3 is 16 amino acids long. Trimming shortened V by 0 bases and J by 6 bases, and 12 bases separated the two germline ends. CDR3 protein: CASSQDRGSGNSPLHF. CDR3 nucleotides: TGTGCCAGCAGCCAAGATAGAGGGTCGGGTAATTCACCCCTCCACTTT.

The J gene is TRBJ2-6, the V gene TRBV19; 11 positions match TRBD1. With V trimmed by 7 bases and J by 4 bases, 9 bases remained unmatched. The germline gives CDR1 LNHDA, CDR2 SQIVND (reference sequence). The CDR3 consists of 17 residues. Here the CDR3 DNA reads TGTGCCAGTACCACGGGACAGGGGGTTCCCGGGGCCAACGTCCTGACTTTC. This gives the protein CASTTGQGVPGANVLTF.

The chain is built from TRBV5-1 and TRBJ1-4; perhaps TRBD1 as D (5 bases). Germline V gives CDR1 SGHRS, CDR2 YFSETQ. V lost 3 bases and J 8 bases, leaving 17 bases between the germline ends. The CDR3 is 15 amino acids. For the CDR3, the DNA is TGCGCCAGCAGCTCCTACGGGAGTCGGGGGGAAAAACTGTTTTTT. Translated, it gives CASSSYGSRGEKLFF.

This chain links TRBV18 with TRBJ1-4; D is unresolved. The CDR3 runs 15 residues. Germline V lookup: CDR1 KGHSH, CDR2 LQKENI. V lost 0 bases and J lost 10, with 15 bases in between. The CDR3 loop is CASSPPSVAPGKLFF. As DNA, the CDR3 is TGTGCCAGCTCACCACCTTCGGTGGCCCCGGGAAAACTGTTTTTT.

The CDR3 loop reads CASSISGKETQYF. The CDR3 bases are TGTGCCAGTAGTATATCGGGGAAAGAGACCCAGTACTTC. The chain employs TRBV19 and TRBJ2-5; weak D call: TRBD2 (5 bases). V was trimmed by 2 bases and J by 3 bases, leaving 7 bases between them. CDR3 size: 13 residues. The V gene's germline CDR1 is LNHDA and CDR2 SQIVND (reference sequence).

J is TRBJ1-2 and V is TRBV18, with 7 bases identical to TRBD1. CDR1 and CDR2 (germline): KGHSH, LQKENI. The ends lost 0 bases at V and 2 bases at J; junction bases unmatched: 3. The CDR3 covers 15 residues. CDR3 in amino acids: CASSPPGTENYGYTF. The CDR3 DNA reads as TGTGCCAGCTCACCACCCGGGACAGAGAACTATGGCTACACCTTC.

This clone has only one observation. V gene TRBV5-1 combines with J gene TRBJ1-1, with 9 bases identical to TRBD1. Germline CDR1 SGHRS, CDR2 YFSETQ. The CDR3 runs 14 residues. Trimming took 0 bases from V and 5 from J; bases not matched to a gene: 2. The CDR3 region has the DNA TGCGCCAGCAGCTTGGTGACAGGGGGAACTGAAGCTTTCTTT. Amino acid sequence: CASSLVTGGTEAFF.

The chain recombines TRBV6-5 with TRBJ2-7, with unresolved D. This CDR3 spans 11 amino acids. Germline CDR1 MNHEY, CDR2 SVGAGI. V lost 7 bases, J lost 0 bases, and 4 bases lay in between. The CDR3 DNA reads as TGTGCCAGCACGTACTCCTACGAGCAGTACTTC. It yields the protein CASTYSYEQYF.

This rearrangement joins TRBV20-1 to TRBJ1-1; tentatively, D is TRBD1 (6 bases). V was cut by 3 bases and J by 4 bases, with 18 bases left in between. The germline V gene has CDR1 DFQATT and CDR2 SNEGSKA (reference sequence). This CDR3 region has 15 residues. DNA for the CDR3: TGCAGTGCTAGTATTCGGTCAGGGGTGCTCACTGAAGCTTTCTTT. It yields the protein CSASIRSGVLTEAFF.

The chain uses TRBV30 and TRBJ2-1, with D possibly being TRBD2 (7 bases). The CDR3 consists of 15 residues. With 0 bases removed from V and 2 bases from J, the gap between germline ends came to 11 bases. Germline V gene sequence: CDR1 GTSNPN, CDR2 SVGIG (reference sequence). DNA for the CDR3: TGTGCCTGGAGTGTAACCGGGGGGCCCTACAATGAGCAGTTCTTC. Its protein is CAWSVTGGPYNEQFF. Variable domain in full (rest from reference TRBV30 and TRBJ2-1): SQTIHQWPATLVQPVGSPLSLECTVEGTSNPNLYWYRQAAGRGLQLLFYSVGIGQISSEVPQNLSASRPQDRQFILSSKKLLLSDSGFYLCAWSVTGGPYNEQFFGPGTRLTVL.

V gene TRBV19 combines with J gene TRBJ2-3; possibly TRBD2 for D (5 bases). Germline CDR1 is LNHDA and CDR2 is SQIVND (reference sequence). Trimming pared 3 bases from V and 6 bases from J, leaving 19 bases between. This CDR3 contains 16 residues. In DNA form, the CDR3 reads TGTGCCAGTAGTATCCGAAATTGGCCGAGGACTGATACGCAGTATTTT. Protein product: CASSIRNWPRTDTQYF. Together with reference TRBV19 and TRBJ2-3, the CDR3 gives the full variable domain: DGGITQSPKYLFRKEGQNVTLSCEQNLNHDAMYWYRQDPGQGLRLIYYSQIVNDFQKGDIAEGYSVSREKKESFPLTVTSAQKNPTAFYLCASSIRNWPRTDTQYFGPGTRLTVL.

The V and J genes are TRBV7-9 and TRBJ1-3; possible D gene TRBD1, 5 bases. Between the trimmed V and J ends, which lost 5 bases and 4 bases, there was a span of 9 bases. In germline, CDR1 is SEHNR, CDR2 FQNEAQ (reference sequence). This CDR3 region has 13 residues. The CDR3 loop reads CASSAGIGNTIYF. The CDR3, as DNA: TGTGCCAGCAGCGCAGGGATCGGAAACACCATATATTTT.

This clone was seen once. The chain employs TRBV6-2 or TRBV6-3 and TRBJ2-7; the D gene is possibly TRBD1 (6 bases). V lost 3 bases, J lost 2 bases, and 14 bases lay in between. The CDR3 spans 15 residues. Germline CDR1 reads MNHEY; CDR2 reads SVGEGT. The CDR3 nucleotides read TGTGCCAGCAGTTATTTTCTCGGACAGACCTACGAGCAGTACTTC. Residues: CASSYFLGQTYEQYF.